The TCR beta chain described here comes from a study of regulatory T cells in long-lasting Graves disease (dated by TCRdb to the early 2020s). With regard to the full study: To count as having persistent Graves' disease, a patient had to have received antithyroid drug treatment for over 5 years with TSH receptor autoantibodies remaining persistently positive. TCR sequencing covered around 13 persistent and 20 or so newly diagnosed Graves' disease patients, some 33 samples in total. Persistent Graves' disease patients in the clinical cohort had taken antithyroid drugs for about 10.3 years on average. Persistent Graves' disease patients were compared with newly diagnosed Graves' disease patients by peripheral blood TCR sequencing and RNA sequencing. The study was registered as a clinical trial and conducted in China. Overall study outcomes, separate from this receptor: Sequencing and analysis were limited to the TCR beta chain. Lower TCR Shannon entropy and fewer highly expanded clones were observed in persistent Graves' disease patients than in newly diagnosed patients, which suggested clonal expansion. Because the primary lesion, thyroid tissue, could not be accessed, the study looked at peripheral blood alone. The small sample size was acknowledged by the authors as a limitation that may reduce accuracy. Persistent patients shared more public clonotypes among themselves (around 2,500) than newly diagnosed patients did (roughly 920). Persistent disease showed preferential use of TRBV28, TRBJ1-2 and TRBJ2-5, whereas newly diagnosed disease favored TRBV20-1 and TRBJ2-1.

The sample holds a few counts of this clonotype. Its binding antigen is unknown. Nothing much larger sits one base from this clone, and base qualities are not available. The meaning of the sample's time point label: persistent/refractory GD, antithyroid drugs over 5 years with positive TRAb. For both TCR sequencing and RNA sequencing, RNA was extracted from PBMCs in TRIzol. The diagnosis of Graves' disease followed American Thyroid Association guidelines. Patients were recruited from an endocrinology department in Xi'an, China. From each patient, 8 to 10 milliliters of peripheral blood was collected into an EDTA anticoagulant tube. PBMCs were isolated by Ficoll Paque Plus density gradient separation without further T cell sorting. An Agilent 2100 Bioanalyzer and agarose gel were used to assess RNA quality, and a NanoDrop 2000 was used to measure RNA concentration. The germline V gene (reference sequence) supplies CDR1 DFQATT and CDR2 SNEGSKA. The V end gives up 6 bases and the J end 3 bases, leaving 7 bases in the junction not matched to a gene. Including cysteine and phenylalanine, the CDR3 has 14 amino acids. Only the CDR3 region is kept as DNA, spanning 42 bases read in frame from base 1.

The library came from multiplex PCR. Sequencing was performed on an Illumina HiSeq 4000. iRepertoire HTBI primers and Arm-PCR amplification of CDR3 regions were used to construct TCR beta libraries. Gel purification was performed on PCR products prior to sequencing. The study's own analysis went as follows. Across samples, about 63 TRBV and 15 or so TRBJ segments were identified and used for gene usage analysis of CDR3 amino acid clonotypes. COPE and FqMerger were used to merge filtered high-quality paired reads into contigs. BLAST was used to align contigs to IMGT TRBV, TRBD and TRBJ reference genes, and CDR3 was defined according to IMGT. Highly expanded clones were defined as clonotypes with a frequency above 0.1%. Shannon entropy was used to measure repertoire diversity, and the Gini coefficient was used to measure V-J evenness. A clonotype was considered public if more than one individual shared it. The public reads were reprocessed in TCRdb via fastp at Q25 and MiXCR, keeping in-frame beta chains. Merged by CDR3 protein, the rows form single entries marked with the most common genes and DNA. The V and J calls and clone size come from TCRdb's table, not from the authors' own analysis. Counted in this sample were 600,000 to 800,000 distinct CDR3 sequences; around 32% of them appeared once. The ten largest clonotypes hold around 40% of the sample.

The sample was peripheral blood mononuclear cells (PBMCs), taken when the disease was refractory, from a patient treated with antithyroid drugs. The chain is assembled from TRBV20-1 and TRBJ2-5; 10 bases in the junction line up with TRBD2. The sequence came from a female donor with Graves disease. The encoded CDR3 is CSATRTSGKETQYF. Here is the DNA: TGCAGTGCCACCCGGACTAGCGGAAAAGAGACCCAGTACTTC.